The TCR beta chain under discussion was sequenced for a study of blood T cell repertoires in COVID-19 (dated by TCRdb to about 2020). Concerning the study at large: The collaborator samples originated in the United States, Italy and Spain and spanned the acute and convalescent phases of COVID-19. The material from the prospective study consisted of cDNA or gDNA derived from T cells, B-cell-depleted T cells, or PBMCs. Subjects who had been exposed to COVID-19, were actively infected with it, or had recovered from it provided the deeply sampled blood TCRbeta repertoires that made up the dataset. A freely available public database, intended as a resource for researchers studying the immune response to SARS-CoV-2, is where the repertoires were released. The samples were drawn from the first 160 participants of the ongoing ImmuneRACE study and from 1,200 or so subjects provided by 6 global collaborators. The sample metadata nearly always contained a de-identified subject ID, COVID-19 status, age in years and sex. Where HLA class I and class II types were available, the types were taken from metadata supplied by the sample provider, not from assay-based typing. General conclusions and limits of the study: Clinical and demographic metadata were provided uncurated, with the amount varying by source and participant.

The immunoSEQ Assay, a bias-controlled multiplex PCR, was used to amplify TCRbeta CDR3 regions from genomic DNA. In the source study's methods: Nucleated cell counts per sample were estimated from amplification of reference gene primers within the assay. To quantify the absolute abundance of each unique TCRbeta CDR3 rearrangement, sequence reads were collapsed and filtered. For each sample, productive Simpson clonality was calculated as the square root of Simpson's diversity index across productive rearrangements. TCRdb's version of the immuneACCESS table is confined to in-frame rearrangements and falls short of the full clone set. An unresolved V gene accounts for under half of the shortfall where checked; the remainder is of unknown origin. V and J calls plus clone size are reproduced from that table; the DNA served to infer D and trimming. In all, the sample holds about 99,000 clones, and around 82% of those were seen once. In total, the top ten clones hold approximately 13% of the sample.

The germline V gene sets CDR1 to LGHNT and CDR2 to FRNRAP. V is cut back by 3 bases and J by 3 bases, with 8 bases in the junction unmatched. The CDR3 goes from the cysteine to the phenylalanine over 17 residues. Kept here is only the CDR3 DNA, which spans 51 bases and is read in frame from base 1. Whole blood was collected in K2EDTA tubes by collaborating institutions according to the institutions' own protocols. For TCRbeta analysis, collaborators shipped samples as frozen whole blood, isolated PBMCs, or DNA extracted from either of those sample types. As regards this clone: Its binding antigen is unknown. It has no much larger one-base neighbor in the sample; base qualities were not kept.

The receptor chain draws on TRBV12-5 and TRBJ2-3; 11 junctional bases match TRBD2. Sequencing was carried out using peripheral blood. This TCR was sampled from a human donor in a cohort sampled during active or convalescent COVID-19. At the DNA level, the sequence is TGTGCTAGTGGTTTAGGGGCTAGCGGGGGGCCGACAGATACGCAGTATTTT. This gives the protein CASGLGASGGPTDTQYF.